This T cell receptor beta chain was sequenced for a study of OX40 agonist ivuxolimab in advanced cancers. Study context: The study enrolled dose-escalation patients with hepatocellular carcinoma, melanoma, renal cell or head and neck cancer. Three patients, one with hepatocellular carcinoma and two with cutaneous melanoma, achieved partial responses.

V was cut by 6 bases and J by 1 base, with 4 bases left in between. This CDR3 contains 12 residues. Germline-derived CDR1 and CDR2 are MDHEN and SYDVKM. In the case of this clone: Antigen: not known.

This table comes from immunoSEQ multiplex PCR, and its TCRdb copy is limited to in-frame clones, with some not included. The sample comprises approximately 120,000 clones, 80% to 95% of which are singletons, and 0.7% to 0.85% rests with the top ten. Study results and limitations: There were, on average, more expanded clones in CD8+ T cells than in CD4+. There were also nonresponders showing low normalized T-cell clonal expansion.

The source was CD4+ or CD8+ T cells sorted from blood, collected in a trial of the OX40 agonist ivuxolimab. The source is an adult with an advanced solid tumor such as melanoma, head and neck, liver or kidney cancer. The chain combines TRBV28 with TRBJ1-5; D is undetermined. The CDR3 bases are TGTGCCAGCAGACAGAGCAATCAGCCCCAGCATTTT. This codes for CASRQSNQPQHF.